This T cell receptor (beta chain) was recorded in a study of CXCR3-negative and CXCR3-positive naive CD8 T cells. Germline V gene data show CDR1 as SQVTM and CDR2 as ANQGSEA. The CDR3 contains 14 residues. Libraries were UMI-labeled 5' RACE TRB cDNA. TCRdb processed the 5' RACE reads again and assigns one entry to each CDR3 protein, with no DNA. This table lists roughly 86,000 distinct CDR3 sequences. Sequencing input: naive CXCR3- CD8+ T cells from blood. Subset noted: CD45RO-CCR7+CD27+CD95- naive CD8+ T cells lacking CXCR3 (TNR3-). The chain carries TRBV29-1 and TRBJ2-2; the D gene TCRdb calls, TRBD1, cannot be checked with no DNA. This receptor was identified in a human donor in good health. Some clones in this sample may be carry-over from other donors' samples. This chain's CDR3 is CSAGGQETTGELFF.